Detailed here is one TCR beta chain. Its antigen is unidentified. CD8 cells classed as naive were CD45RO-negative and positively selected for CCR7, excluding terminally differentiated effector memory CD45RA+ cells. Every donor, a Caucasian adult, lived in Nashville, Tennessee. The data derive from a study of shared clonotypes between healthy human individuals. Broader study findings: Naive CD4 clonotypes were shared across several donors at around 5%.

The V gene's germline CDR1 is SEHNR and CDR2 FQNEAQ (reference sequence). CDR3 length: 15 residues. The V end was cut by 7 bases, the J end by 0 bases, with 15 bases between. TCRdb's copy holds only in-frame clones and misses some; the assay was immunoSEQ multiplex PCR. The top ten hold over 0.2% of the sample, which has under 1 million clones, roughly 96% seen once. This TCR derives from a man in his thirties or forties in good health. The chain links TRBV7-9 to TRBJ1-1; D is perhaps TRBD1 (5 bases). What was sequenced was naive CD8+ T cells sorted from blood. CDR3: CASTPVGRLNTEAFF. The CDR3 nucleotides are TGTGCCAGCACCCCCGTGGGGCGGTTGAACACTGAAGCTTTCTTT.